This T cell receptor beta chain was sequenced for a study of shared clonotypes between healthy human individuals. General study points: Generation probability values for non-shared clonotypes were lower than those for clonotypes shared by all four donors.

Naive CD8 cells lacked CD45RO, underwent positive selection for CCR7 and left out terminally differentiated effector memory CD45RA+ cells. In germline, CDR1 is SEHNR, CDR2 FQNEAQ (reference sequence). Trimming took 1 base from V and 3 from J, leaving 9 bases between them. The CDR3 runs to 14 residues. Deep-level settings were used for running the assay. The assay was immunoSEQ multiplex PCR, and TCRdb's table has in-frame clones only and misses some. Counted here are roughly 1,800,000 clones, approximately 94% occurring once; the ten biggest clones make up more than 0.9%. A word on this clone: The antigen is undetermined.

The rearrangement links TRBV7-9 to TRBJ2-5, with unresolved D. The receptor was derived from a man aged 18 to 29 in good health. The sequencing input was naive CD8+ T cells sorted from blood. CDR3: CASSLVMDEETQYF. The CDR3 bases are TGTGCCAGCAGCTTAGTTATGGACGAAGAGACCCAGTACTTC.